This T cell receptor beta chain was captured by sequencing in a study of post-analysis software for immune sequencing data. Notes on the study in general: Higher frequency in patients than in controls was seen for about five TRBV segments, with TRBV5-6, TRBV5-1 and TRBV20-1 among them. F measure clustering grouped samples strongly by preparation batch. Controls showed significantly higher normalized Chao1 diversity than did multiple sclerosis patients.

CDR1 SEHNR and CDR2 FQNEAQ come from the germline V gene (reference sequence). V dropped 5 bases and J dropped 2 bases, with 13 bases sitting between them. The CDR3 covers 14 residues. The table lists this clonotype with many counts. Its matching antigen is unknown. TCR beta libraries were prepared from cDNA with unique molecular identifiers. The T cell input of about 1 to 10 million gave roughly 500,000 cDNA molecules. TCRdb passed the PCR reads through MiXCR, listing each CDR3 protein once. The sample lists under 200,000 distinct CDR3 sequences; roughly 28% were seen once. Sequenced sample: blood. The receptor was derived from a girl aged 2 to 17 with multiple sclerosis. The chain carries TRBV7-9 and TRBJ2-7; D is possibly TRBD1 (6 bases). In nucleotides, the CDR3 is TGTGCCAGCAGCGTGACAGGCGGAACCTACGAGCAGTACTTC. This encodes CASSVTGGTYEQYF. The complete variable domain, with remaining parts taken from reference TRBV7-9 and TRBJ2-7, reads DTGVSQNPRHKITKRGQNVTFRCDPISEHNRLYWYRQTLGQGPEFLTYFQNEAQLEKSRLLSDRFSAERPKGSFSTLEIQRTEQGDSAMYLCASSVTGGTYEQYFGPGTRLTVT.